This T cell receptor beta chain is drawn from a study of blood T cell repertoires in COVID-19. Study details: T cells, B-cell-depleted T cells, or PBMCs supplied cDNA or gDNA.

The assay was immunoSEQ multiplex PCR, and TCRdb's table has in-frame clones only and misses some. The table has 200,000 or so clones, more than 75% seen once. This clone occurred a few times. The germline gene is not matched at one end of the junction; a read error may be the cause. Germline V gene sequence: CDR1 MNHNS, CDR2 SASEGT. The CDR3 contains 14 residues. In assigning cohorts, the study relied on participant-reported clinical history. The chain employs TRBV6-1 and TRBJ1-2; D may be TRBD1 (5 bases). This clonotype originated in a woman in her 40s with acute COVID-19. The sequenced sample was PBMCs or T cells enriched from blood (not recorded which). The CDR3 DNA reads as TGTGCCAGCCGTGACAGACTCCTTAACTATGGCTACACCTTC. Residues: CASRDRLLNYGYTF.